Included here is one T cell receptor (beta chain) sequence, with context. Its antigen remains unidentified. The entry originates in a study of cytomegalovirus exposure and HLA in healthy donors. This CDR3 is built from 14 residues. The germline gives CDR1 SGHDT, CDR2 YYEEEE. General study findings and limits: TCR sequences were mostly rare, though some public TCRs occurred in many donors.

The PCR used 60 Vbeta and 13 Jbeta primers. Assay used: immunoSEQ multiplex PCR; TCRdb lists only in-frame clones, some missing. The sample consists of 120,000 or so clones, less than 80% of them appearing once. The genes are TRBV5-6 and TRBJ2-5, with 11 bases aligning to TRBD2. The tail of the sequence fits TRBJ2-7 better, so the J call may be wrong. The sample taken for sequencing was PBMCs. This sequence was found in a man in his forties in good health and CMV-seropositive. The CDR3 loop reads CASRGSGRAFEQYF. Written as DNA, the CDR3 is TGTGCCAGCAGGGGTAGCGGGAGGGCCTTCGAGCAGTACTTC.